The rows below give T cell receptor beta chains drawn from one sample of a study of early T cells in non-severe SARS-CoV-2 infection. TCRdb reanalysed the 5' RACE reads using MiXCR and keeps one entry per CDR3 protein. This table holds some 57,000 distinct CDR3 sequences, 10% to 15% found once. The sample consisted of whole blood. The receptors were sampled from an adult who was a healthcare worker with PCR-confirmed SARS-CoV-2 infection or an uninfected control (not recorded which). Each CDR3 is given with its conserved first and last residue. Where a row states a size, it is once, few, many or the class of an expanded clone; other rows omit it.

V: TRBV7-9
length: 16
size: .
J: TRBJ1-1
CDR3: CASSPPGRGRNTEAFF

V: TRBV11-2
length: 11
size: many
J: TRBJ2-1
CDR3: CASSLPPQQFF

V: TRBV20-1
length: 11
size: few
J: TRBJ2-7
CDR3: CSAPGQVEQYF

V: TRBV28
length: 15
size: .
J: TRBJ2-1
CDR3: CASSLPLAGDNEQFF

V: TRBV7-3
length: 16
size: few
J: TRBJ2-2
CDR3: CASSPRGALVTGELFF

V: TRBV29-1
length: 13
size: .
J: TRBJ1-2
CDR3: CSVAGQGAKGYTF

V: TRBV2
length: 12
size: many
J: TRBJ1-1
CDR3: CASSVGNTEAFF

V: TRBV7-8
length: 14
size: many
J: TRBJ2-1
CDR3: CASSLQETSNEQFF

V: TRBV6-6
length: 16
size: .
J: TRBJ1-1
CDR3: CASSYSMEGLYTEAFF

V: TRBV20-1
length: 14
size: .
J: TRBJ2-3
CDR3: CSVRAQPLTDTQYF

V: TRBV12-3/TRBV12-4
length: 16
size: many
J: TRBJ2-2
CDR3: CASRLQGAGRTGELFF

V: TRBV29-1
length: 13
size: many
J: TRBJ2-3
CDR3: CSVRKGNTDTQYF

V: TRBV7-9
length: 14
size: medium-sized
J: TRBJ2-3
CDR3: CASSLGLPTDTQYF

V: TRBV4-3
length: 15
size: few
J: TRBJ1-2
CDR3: CASSPKESPWDGYTF

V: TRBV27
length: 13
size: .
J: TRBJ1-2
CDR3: CASRPGPLHGYTF

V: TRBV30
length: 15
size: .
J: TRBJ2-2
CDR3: CAWKIRGLNTGELFF

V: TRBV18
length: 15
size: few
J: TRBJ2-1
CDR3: CASSPRSGGYNEQFF

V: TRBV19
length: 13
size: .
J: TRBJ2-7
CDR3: CASSNNAAYEQYF

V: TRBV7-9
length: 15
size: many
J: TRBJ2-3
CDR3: CASSSYSGSADTQYF

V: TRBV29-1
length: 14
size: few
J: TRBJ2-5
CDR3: CSVARGSVQETQYF

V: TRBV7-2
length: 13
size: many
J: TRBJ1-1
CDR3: CASSLYEGTEAFF

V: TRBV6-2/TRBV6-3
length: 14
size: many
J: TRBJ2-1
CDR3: CASKVDTVYNEQFF

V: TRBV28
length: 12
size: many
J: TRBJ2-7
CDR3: CASSLGSYEQYF

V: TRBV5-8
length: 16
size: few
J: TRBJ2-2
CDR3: CASSLGRSTDSGELFF

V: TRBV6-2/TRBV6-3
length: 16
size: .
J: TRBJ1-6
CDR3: CASSYSAVWGNSPLHF

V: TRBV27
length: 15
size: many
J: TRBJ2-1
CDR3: CASAWAAALYNEQFF

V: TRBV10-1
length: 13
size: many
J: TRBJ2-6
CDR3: CASPTSGSNVLTF

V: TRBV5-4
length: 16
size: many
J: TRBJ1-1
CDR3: CASSSKPGHKNTEAFF

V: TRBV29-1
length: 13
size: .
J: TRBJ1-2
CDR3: CSVRDRQNYGYTF

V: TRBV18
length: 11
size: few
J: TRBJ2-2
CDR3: CASSNTGELFF

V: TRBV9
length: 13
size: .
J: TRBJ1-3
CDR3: CASSVDQGYTIYF

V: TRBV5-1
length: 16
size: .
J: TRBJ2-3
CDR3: CASSGSLAGQGDTQYF

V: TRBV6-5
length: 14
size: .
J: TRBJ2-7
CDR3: CASRRGQGNYEQYF

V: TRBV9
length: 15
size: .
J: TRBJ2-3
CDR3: CASSVASGSGDTQYF

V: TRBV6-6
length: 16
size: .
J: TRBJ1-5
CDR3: CASSYSMGQGDQPQHF

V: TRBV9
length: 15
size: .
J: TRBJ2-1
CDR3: CASSVNREGGNEQFF

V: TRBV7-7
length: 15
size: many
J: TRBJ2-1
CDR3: CASSSGGLSYNEQFF